This record concerns one T cell receptor (beta chain) sequence. Its antigen is unidentified. The data were obtained in a study of neurological immune-mediated disorders. Whole-study findings and limits: The absence of any CDR3 amino acid sequence shared by expanded clones across subjects suggests that repertoires were private in all groups. Whereas HTLV-1-associated myelopathy showed the most TCR clonal expansion, multiple sclerosis showed the least, with levels below those of healthy controls.

With 10-nucleotide random UMIs, 5'RACE was used to make the cDNA. TCRdb reprocessed the 5' RACE reads via MiXCR and lists one record per CDR3 protein. Of some 48,000 distinct CDR3 sequences listed, approximately 5.8% are singletons. CDR1 is LNHDA and CDR2 is SQIVND in the germline V gene (reference sequence). The CDR3 extends over 16 amino acids. Trimming at V came to 7 bases and at J to 4 bases, leaving 11 bases not matched to a gene. The sequence was collected from a woman aged 18 to 35 with multiple sclerosis. This chain links TRBV19 with TRBJ2-5; 11 positions agree with TRBD1. Source material: CD4+ T cells from blood. CDR3 sequence: CASTQPGTGGRETQYF. CDR3 DNA sequence: TGTGCCAGTACCCAGCCCGGGACAGGGGGTCGAGAGACCCAGTACTTC.